Described below is a single T cell receptor (beta chain) sequence and its context. It has no known antigen specificity. Per-base qualities were not stored, and no clone one base away is much larger. This specimen belongs to a study of sequential checkpoint blockade in melanoma (dated by TCRdb to the late 2010s). As for the study more broadly: Using 1:1 randomization, the trial assigned patients either to first-line nivolumab followed by ipilimumab (arm A) or to ipilimumab followed by nivolumab (arm B). Matched tumor biopsies were taken from some 20 patients before treatment and at week 13, after single-agent nivolumab (arm A) or ipilimumab (arm B). Roughly 80% of the matched tumor biopsy pairs taken before and after treatment were from the same lesion. Maintenance nivolumab was given following each of the two trial sequences. DNA from 90 or so pretreatment melanoma tumor samples was subjected to TCRbeta immunosequencing.

According to the study, the label for this sample's treatment or condition signals: randomized to nivolumab then ipilimumab (arm A) or the reverse (arm B). None of the trial patients had been given prior DNA-damaging chemotherapy. Samples came from patients with melanoma in CheckMate 064, a randomized, open-label phase II trial of sequential checkpoint blockade. Genomic DNA from formalin-fixed paraffin-embedded (FFPE) tissue samples was used for tumor TCR sequencing. TCRbeta CDR3 regions were immunosequenced from genomic DNA with the immunoSEQ Assay. Before high-throughput sequencing, the genomic DNA was amplified using bias-controlled multiplex PCR. In the original analysis: To quantify the absolute abundance of each unique TCRbeta CDR3 region, the sequences were collapsed and filtered. Clonality, defined as 1 minus Pielou's evenness, was calculated using only productive rearrangements. To compute tumor T-cell fraction, TCRbeta template counts were normalized to usable DNA, with usable DNA estimated from several housekeeping genes. A previously published method was used to identify clones with significantly greater frequencies in on-treatment samples than in baseline samples. TCRdb re-hosts the immuneACCESS table, in-frame sequences only. Its copies lack some clones; in the studies checked, an unresolved V gene accounts for under half of them, and the cause for the rest is not known. V and J calls and clone size are given by that table; D and trimming were obtained from the DNA. The sample has 2,000 to 3,000 clones on record, 33% of them singletons. Clones ranked in the top ten supply approximately 13% of the sample.

Beyond this particular receptor, the publication reports: In the nivolumab-first arm (arm A), pretreatment tumor TIL clonality was associated with response (P = .04). The response-prediction model combining TCR metrics and mutation burden needs validation in larger, independent patient cohorts. Patients whose tumor T-cell fraction and clonality increased by week 13 were about 30 times more likely to achieve clinical benefit. PD-L1 staining and CD8+ T-cell counts correlated with tumor T-cell fraction and clonality, whereas mutational load did not. Small sample sizes and reduced statistical power limited the within-arm analyses of tumor T-cell fraction.

Trimming takes 6 bases from V and 1 base from J, and the germline ends sit 10 bases apart. According to the germline V gene, CDR1 reads MDHEN and CDR2 reads SYDVKM. Reading from cysteine to phenylalanine, the CDR3 counts 13 amino acids. Of the read, only the CDR3 DNA is kept; its 39 bases are in frame from base 1. The chain uses TRBV28 and TRBJ2-7; TRBD2 might be the D gene, on 5 matching bases. The TCR sequence derives from a human donor with melanoma. Sequenced here: tumor tissue (inferred from file names), sampled from a patient given nivolumab and ipilimumab in sequence. Read as DNA, the sequence is TGTGCCAGCAGGGTGGCGGGTTCCTACGAGCAGTACTTC. Its protein is CASRVAGSYEQYF. Supplemented by the reference TRBV28 and TRBJ2-7 proteins around the CDR3, the complete variable domain is DVKVTQSSRYLVKRTGEKVFLECVQDMDHENMFWYRQDPGLGLRLIYFSYDVKMKEKGDIPEGYSVSREKKERFSLILESASTNQTSMYLCASRVAGSYEQYFGPGTRLTVT.